These 9 T cell receptor beta chains were all obtained from the same sample, sequenced in a study of tumor-infiltrating lymphocytes in primary liver carcinoma (dated by TCRdb to about 2017). The instrument was an Illumina HiSeq 2500. A constant-region primer and ProtoScript II reverse transcriptase were used to reverse-transcribe TCRbeta-specific cDNA from about 500 ng total RNA. Three nested multiplex PCR rounds, following a slightly modified ARM-PCR procedure, were used to build the TCRbeta libraries. Each of the first two PCR rounds ran for about 9 cycles and used multiplex TRBV1-TRBV30 forward primers together with a Cbeta reverse primer. Using fastp at Q25 and MiXCR, TCRdb reprocessed the public reads and kept productive beta chains. Entries that share a CDR3 protein sequence are merged under the most common genes and DNA. This sample lists a few hundred thousand distinct CDR3 sequences; around 50% were detected once. Together, the top ten hold 15% to 20% of the sample.

RNA from unsorted whole blood was extracted with TRIzol reagent, and germline DNA was obtained with the DNeasy Blood & Tissue kit. The sequencing sample was made of peripheral blood. The source of these receptors is a young woman with primary liver carcinoma and hepatitis B virus infection.

Worth noting for this clonotype: With a much larger clone just one base away, this may be a read error. The V gene is TRBV4-2, the J gene TRBJ2-2, with D perhaps matching TRBD2 (5 bases). The germline CDR1 and CDR2 sequences are LGHNA and YNFKEQ. The CDR3 loop spans 15 amino acids. DNA of the CDR3: TGTGCCAGCAGCCAAGACCTAATACGCACCGGGGAGCCGTTTTTT. Protein product: CASSQDLIRTGEPFF.

Comments on this clonotype: Since no conserved phenylalanine or tryptophan closes the CDR3, a read error is the likely cause. It is unclear where the CDR3 begins or ends on the DNA, so no DNA is shown, and the CDR3 is as TCRdb lists it. The chain combines TRBV4-2 with TRBJ2-6; the DNA was not compared with TRBD1, the D call given in the table. The CDR3 is 18 residues long, counting both termini. The germline CDR1 and CDR2 sequences are LGHNA and YNFKEQ. CDR3 sequence reads: CASSQDPPMSGGANVLII.

The gene calls are TRBV5-1 and TRBJ2-5; 14 bases map to TRBD2. This CDR3 comprises 15 residues. V lost 4 bases to trimming and J lost 6 bases; unmatched junction nucleotides: 5. CDR1 is SGHRS, CDR2 YFSETQ, per germline. CDR3: CASSVGLAGVQTQYF. The CDR3 region has the DNA TGCGCCAGCAGCGTGGGACTAGCGGGAGTTCAGACCCAGTACTTC.

The J gene is TRBJ2-1, the V gene TRBV12-3 or TRBV12-4; 8 bases line up with TRBD2. The CDR3 has 16 amino acids. V lost 5 bases to trimming and J lost 5 bases; unmatched junction nucleotides: 11. CDR3 residues: CASSVLGGTRDNEQFF. The CDR3 DNA reads as TGTGCCAGCAGTGTTTTGGGAGGGACTAGGGACAATGAGCAGTTCTTC.

A note on this clonotype: One base away lies a much larger clone, so this may be a sequencing read error. This rearrangement joins TRBV6-1 to TRBJ2-7; TRBD2 matches at 10 bases. Germline V CDR1 and CDR2: MNHNS, SASEGT. The CDR3 has 14 amino acids. The CDR3 DNA reads as TGTGACAGCAGTATTCAGCGGGAGGGCCGCGAGCAGTACTTC. This translates into CDSSIQREGREQYF.

This clonotype occurred a few times. V usage is TRBV6-2 or TRBV6-3 and J usage is TRBJ2-3; no clear D gene. Germline CDR1 and CDR2: MNHEY and SVGEGT. The CDR3 is made up of 14 amino acids. V was shortened by 5 bases and J by 9 bases, with 18 bases between the two germline ends. The CDR3 sequence: CASSPQDRGWTQYF. For the CDR3, the DNA is TGTGCCAGCAGTCCCCAGGATCGCGGTTGGACGCAGTATTTT.

Of note for this clonotype: A read error may explain this, as a much larger clone is one base away. The rearrangement links TRBV6-6 to TRBJ1-2, with TRBD1 identical over 8 bases. Germline trimming cut 10 bases from V and 6 bases from J; bases unmatched to any gene: 10. The germline V gene has CDR1 MNHNY and CDR2 SVGAGI (reference sequence). The CDR3 is 13 residues long. The chain's CDR3 is CAIFPGTGDGYTF. The CDR3 DNA follows: TGTGCCATCTTTCCCGGGACAGGCGATGGCTACACCTTC.

Details on this clonotype: Given a much more abundant clone one base away, this may be a read error. The genes are TRBV4-1 and TRBJ2-7; the D gene is possibly TRBD2 (5 bases). Germline lookup yields CDR1 MGHRA and CDR2 YSYEKL. This CDR3 has 15 residues. Trimming took off 2 bases at V and 3 bases at J, with 14 bases between the two ends. The CDR3 loop reads CASSQNSPGNYEQYF. The CDR3 DNA sequence: TGCGCCAGCAGCCAAAATAGTCCGGGGAACTACGAGCAGTACTTC.

This clonotype has only a few counts. A much bigger clone sits one base away, suggesting this may be a read error. The rearrangement joins TRBV11-2 to TRBJ1-1, with a tentative D call TRBD1 (6 bases). The CDR3 has 14 residues. Germline V lookup: CDR1 SGHAT, CDR2 FQNNGV. Written as DNA, the CDR3 is TGTGCCTGCAGCGCCATGGGGGGGCTGACTGAAGCTTTCTTT. It specifies CACSAMGGLTEAFF.